Listed below are T cell receptor beta chains from one sample, sequenced in a study of CD8+ T cells in alopecia areata. The data were produced by immunoSEQ multiplex PCR, yet TCRdb's version contains in-frame clones alone and is incomplete. The repertoire holds about 180,000 clones, with around three fifths as singletons. The sample in question was CD4+ T cells sorted from blood, obtained at week 0. The receptor set was obtained from a human donor with alopecia areata. The conserved cysteine and the conserved F or W are not part of the CDR3 here. Clone size is not always given. Where it is, it says once, few, many or a class for expanded clones.

>-|TRBV30
AWSPGTGGREKLF
>-|TRBV5-6
ASTRTDYGYT
>-|TRBV29-1
SVEGRLQETQY
>-|TRBV2
ASFSASSYEQY
>-|TRBV4-1
ASSQDEKLYKY
>-|TRBV6-1
ASTDSQPQH
>few|TRBV7-2
ASSRRWKDSEAF
>-|TRBV11-3
ASSLGTAYGYT
>-|TRBV6-5
ASRARDSVVTQY
>-|TRBV11-2
ASRAAGRTSGYT
>few|TRBV2
ASSGTGQGEAQY
>-|TRBV29-1
SARQESNTGELF
>few|TRBV7-8
ASSLAGGLEAF
>-|TRBV9
ASSPGVQAIYEQY
>few|TRBV18
ASSPSQHTGELF
>-|TRBV4-2
ASSRGLAGSYEQY
>few|TRBV5-1
ASRPNTRISGANVLT
>few|TRBV29-1
SVDQGGNQPQH
>-|TRBV6-1
ASSDRGYEQY
>-|TRBV2
ASSPGGGYGYT
>-|TRBV11-2
ASSSFSLTGEQY
>-|TRBV6-1
ASSTNENIQY
>few|TRBV4-1
ASSQDTDRGSSGANVLT